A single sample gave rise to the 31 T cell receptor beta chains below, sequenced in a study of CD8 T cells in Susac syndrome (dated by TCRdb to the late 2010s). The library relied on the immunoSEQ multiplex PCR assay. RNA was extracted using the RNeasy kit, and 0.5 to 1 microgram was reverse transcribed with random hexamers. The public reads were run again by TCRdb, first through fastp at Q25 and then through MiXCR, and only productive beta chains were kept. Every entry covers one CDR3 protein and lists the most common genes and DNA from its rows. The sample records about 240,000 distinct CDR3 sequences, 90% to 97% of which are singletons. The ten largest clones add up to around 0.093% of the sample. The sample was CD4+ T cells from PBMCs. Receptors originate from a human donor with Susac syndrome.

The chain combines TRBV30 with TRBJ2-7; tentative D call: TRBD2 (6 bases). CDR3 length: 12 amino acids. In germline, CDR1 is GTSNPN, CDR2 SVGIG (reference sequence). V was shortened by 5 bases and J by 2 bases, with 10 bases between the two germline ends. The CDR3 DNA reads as TGTGCCTGGGCGGGAACCCCCTACGAGCAGTACTTC. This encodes CAWAGTPYEQYF.

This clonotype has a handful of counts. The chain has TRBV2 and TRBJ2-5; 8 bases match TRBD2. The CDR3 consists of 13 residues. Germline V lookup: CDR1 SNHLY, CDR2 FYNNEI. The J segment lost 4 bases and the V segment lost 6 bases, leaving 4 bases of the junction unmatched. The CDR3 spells CASSRTSGETQYF. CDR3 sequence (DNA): TGTGCCAGCAGCCGTACTAGCGGAGAGACCCAGTACTTC.

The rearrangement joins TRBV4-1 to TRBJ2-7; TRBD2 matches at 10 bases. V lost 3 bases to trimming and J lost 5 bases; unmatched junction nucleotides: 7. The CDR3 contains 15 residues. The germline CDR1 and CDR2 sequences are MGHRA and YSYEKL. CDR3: CASSHGLTSGNEQYF. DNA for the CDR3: TGCGCCAGCAGCCACGGACTAACTAGCGGGAACGAGCAGTACTTC.

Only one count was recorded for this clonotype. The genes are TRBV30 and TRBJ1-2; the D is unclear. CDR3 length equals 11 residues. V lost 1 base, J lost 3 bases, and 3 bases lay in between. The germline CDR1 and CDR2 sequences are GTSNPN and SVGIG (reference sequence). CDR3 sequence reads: CAWSEYYGYTF. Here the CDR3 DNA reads TGTGCCTGGAGTGAATACTATGGCTACACCTTC.

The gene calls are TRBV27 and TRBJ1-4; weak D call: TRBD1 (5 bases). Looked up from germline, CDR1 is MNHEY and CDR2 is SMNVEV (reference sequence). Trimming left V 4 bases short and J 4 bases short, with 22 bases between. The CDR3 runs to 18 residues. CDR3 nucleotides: TGTGCCAGCAGTTCCCAAACGCCGACAGTACTCAATAATGAAAAACTGTTTTTT. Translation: CASSSQTPTVLNNEKLFF.

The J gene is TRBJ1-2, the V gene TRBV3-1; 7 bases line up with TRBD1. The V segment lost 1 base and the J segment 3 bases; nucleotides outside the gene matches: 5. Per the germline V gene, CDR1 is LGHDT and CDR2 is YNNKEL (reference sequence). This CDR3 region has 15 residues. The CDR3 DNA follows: TGTGCCAGCAGCCAAGGACCCACAGGGGACTATGGCTACACCTTC. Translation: CASSQGPTGDYGYTF.

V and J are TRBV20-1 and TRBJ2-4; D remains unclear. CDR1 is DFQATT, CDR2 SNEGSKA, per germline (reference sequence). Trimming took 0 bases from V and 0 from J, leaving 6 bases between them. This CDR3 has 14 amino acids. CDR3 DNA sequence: TGCAGTGCTAGAGATACACTAGCCAAAAACATTCAGTACTTC. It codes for CSARDTLAKNIQYF.

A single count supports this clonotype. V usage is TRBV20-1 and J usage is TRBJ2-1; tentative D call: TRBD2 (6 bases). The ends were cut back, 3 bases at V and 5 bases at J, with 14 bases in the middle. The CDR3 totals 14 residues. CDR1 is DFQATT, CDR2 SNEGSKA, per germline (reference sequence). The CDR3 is CSAREGPTDNEQFF. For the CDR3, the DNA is TGCAGTGCTAGGGAGGGACCAACCGACAATGAGCAGTTCTTC.

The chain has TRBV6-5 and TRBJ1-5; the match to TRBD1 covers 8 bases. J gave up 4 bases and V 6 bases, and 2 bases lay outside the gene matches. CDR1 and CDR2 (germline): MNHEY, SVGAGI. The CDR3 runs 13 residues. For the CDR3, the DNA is TGTGCCAGCAGGGGACAGGCAAATCAGCCCCAGCATTTT. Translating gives CASRGQANQPQHF.

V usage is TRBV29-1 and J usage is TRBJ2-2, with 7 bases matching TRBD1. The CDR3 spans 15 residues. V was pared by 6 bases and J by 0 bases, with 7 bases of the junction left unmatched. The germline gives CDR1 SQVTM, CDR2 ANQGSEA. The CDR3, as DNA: TGCAGCGTCGGGACAGAGCCTGCGAACACCGGGGAGCTGTTTTTT. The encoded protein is CSVGTEPANTGELFF.

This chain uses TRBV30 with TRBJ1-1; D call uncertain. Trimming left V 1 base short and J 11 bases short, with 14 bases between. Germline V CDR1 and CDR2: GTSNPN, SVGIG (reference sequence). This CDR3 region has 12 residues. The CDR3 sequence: CAWSESQRSAFF. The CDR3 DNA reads TGTGCCTGGAGTGAGTCGCAGCGCTCGGCTTTCTTT.

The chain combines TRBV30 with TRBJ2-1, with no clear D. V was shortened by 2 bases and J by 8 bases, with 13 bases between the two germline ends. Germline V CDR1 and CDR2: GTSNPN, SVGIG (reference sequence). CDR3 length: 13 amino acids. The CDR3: CAWSWSSRDEQFF. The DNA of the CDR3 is TGTGCCTGGAGTTGGTCCTCACGGGATGAGCAGTTCTTC.

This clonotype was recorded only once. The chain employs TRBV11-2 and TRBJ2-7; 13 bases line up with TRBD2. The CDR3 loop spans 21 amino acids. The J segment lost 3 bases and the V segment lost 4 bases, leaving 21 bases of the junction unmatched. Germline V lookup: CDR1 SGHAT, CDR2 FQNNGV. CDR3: CASSSPEGLAGIISFSYEQYF. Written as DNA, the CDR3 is TGTGCCAGCAGCTCTCCGGAGGGACTAGCGGGAATAATATCGTTTAGCTACGAGCAGTACTTC.

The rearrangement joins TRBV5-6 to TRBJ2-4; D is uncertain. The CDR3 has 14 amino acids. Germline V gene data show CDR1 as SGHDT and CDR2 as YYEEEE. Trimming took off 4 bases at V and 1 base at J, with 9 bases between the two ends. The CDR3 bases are TGTGCCAGCAGCCTCCGTATGGCCAAAAACATTCAGTACTTC. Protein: CASSLRMAKNIQYF. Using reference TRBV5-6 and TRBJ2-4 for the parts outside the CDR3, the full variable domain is DAGVTQSPTHLIKTRGQQVTLRCSPKSGHDTVSWYQQALGQGPQFIFQYYEEEERQRGNFPDRFSGHQFPNYSSELNVNALLLGDSALYLCASSLRMAKNIQYFGAGTRLSVL.

This CDR3 is CAWSYNIDSEKLFF. The CDR3 bases are TGTGCCTGGAGTTACAATATCGACAGTGAAAAACTGTTTTTT. The V and J genes are TRBV30 and TRBJ1-4; weak D call: TRBD1 (5 bases). The germline CDR1 and CDR2 sequences are GTSNPN and SVGIG (reference sequence). The CDR3 has 14 residues. Trimming took off 2 bases at V and 7 bases at J, with 14 bases between the two ends.

The CDR3 region is CASRTTPAGGRYGYTF. As DNA, the CDR3 is TGTGCCAGCAGAACGACCCCGGCAGGGGGACGGTATGGCTACACCTTC. The chain links TRBV28 to TRBJ1-2; 7 nucleotides align to TRBD1. The V segment lost 6 bases and the J segment 5 bases; nucleotides outside the gene matches: 15. CDR3 size: 16 residues. Looked up from germline, CDR1 is MDHEN and CDR2 is SYDVKM.

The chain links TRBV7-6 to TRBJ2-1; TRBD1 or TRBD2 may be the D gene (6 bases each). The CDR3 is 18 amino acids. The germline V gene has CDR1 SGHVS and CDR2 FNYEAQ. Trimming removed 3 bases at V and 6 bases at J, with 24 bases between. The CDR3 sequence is CASSLELGRGRQANEQFF. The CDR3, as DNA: TGTGCCAGCAGCTTGGAGTTGGGCCGGGGGAGACAGGCCAATGAGCAGTTCTTC.

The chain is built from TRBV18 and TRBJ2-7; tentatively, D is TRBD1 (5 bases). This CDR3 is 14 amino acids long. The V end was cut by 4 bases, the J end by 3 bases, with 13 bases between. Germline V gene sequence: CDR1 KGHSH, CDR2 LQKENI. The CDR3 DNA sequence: TGTGCCAGCTCACTCTCAACAGGTAGCTACGAGCAGTACTTC. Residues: CASSLSTGSYEQYF.

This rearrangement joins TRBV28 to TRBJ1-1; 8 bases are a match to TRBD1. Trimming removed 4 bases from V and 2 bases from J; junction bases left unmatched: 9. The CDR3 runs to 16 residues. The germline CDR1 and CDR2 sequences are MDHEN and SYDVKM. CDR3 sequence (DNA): TGTGCCAGCAGTTCCACCCAGGGGGCGCGTAACACTGAAGCTTTCTTT. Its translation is CASSSTQGARNTEAFF.

The chain's CDR3 is CASSIMTASYEQYF. CDR3 DNA sequence: TGTGCCAGCAGCATCATGACAGCGTCCTACGAGCAGTACTTC. This chain links TRBV7-9 with TRBJ2-7, with D tentatively TRBD1 (5 bases). Trimming shortened V by 5 bases and J by 1 base, and 12 bases separated the two germline ends. The germline V gene has CDR1 SEHNR and CDR2 FQNEAQ (reference sequence). The CDR3 contains 14 residues.

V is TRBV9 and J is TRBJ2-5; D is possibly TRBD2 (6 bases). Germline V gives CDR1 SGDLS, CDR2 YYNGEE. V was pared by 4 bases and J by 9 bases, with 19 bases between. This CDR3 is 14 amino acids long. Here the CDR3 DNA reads TGTGCCAGCAGCCCCTCAGCGGGTAGGCAGTCCCAGTACTTC. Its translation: CASSPSAGRQSQYF.

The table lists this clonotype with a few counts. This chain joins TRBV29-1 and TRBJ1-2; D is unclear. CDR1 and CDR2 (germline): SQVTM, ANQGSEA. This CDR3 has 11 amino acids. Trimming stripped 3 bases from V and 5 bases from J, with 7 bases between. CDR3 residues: CSVDRAYGYTF. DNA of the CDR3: TGCAGCGTTGACCGGGCATATGGCTACACCTTC.

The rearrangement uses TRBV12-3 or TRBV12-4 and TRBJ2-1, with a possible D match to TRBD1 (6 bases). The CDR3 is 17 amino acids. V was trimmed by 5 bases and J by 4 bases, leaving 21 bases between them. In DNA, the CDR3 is TGTGCCAGCAGTGCGCTTATTCCTCAGGGGACATACAATGAGCAGTTCTTC. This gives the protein CASSALIPQGTYNEQFF.

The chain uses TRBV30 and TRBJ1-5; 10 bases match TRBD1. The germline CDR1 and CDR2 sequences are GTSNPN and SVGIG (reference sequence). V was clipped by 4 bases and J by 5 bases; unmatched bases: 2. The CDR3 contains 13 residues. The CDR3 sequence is CAWTGTGDQPQHF. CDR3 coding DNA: TGTGCCTGGACCGGGACAGGGGATCAGCCCCAGCATTTT.

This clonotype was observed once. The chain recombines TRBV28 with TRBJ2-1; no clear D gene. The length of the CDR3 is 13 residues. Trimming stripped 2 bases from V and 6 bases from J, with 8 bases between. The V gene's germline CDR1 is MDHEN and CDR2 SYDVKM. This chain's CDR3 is CASSLTVLNEQFF. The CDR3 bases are TGTGCCAGCAGTTTAACAGTTCTCAATGAGCAGTTCTTC.

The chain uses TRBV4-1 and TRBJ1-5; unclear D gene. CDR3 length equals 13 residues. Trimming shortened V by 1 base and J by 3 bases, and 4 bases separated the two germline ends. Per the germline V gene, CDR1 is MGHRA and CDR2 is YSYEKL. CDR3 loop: CASSQAPNQPQHF. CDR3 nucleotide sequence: TGCGCCAGCAGCCAAGCCCCCAATCAGCCCCAGCATTTT.

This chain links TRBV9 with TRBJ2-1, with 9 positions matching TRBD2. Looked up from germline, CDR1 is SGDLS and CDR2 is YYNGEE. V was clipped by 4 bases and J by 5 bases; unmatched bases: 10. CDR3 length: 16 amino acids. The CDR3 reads CASSLPPTSGNNEQFF. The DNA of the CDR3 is TGTGCCAGCAGCCTCCCTCCGACTAGCGGAAACAATGAGCAGTTCTTC.

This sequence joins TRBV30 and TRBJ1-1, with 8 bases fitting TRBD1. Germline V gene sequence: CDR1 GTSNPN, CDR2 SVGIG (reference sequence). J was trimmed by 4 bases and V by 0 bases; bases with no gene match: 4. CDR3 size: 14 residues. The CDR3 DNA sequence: TGTGCCTGGAGTGTAGGACAGGGAAGCACTGAAGCTTTCTTT. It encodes CAWSVGQGSTEAFF.

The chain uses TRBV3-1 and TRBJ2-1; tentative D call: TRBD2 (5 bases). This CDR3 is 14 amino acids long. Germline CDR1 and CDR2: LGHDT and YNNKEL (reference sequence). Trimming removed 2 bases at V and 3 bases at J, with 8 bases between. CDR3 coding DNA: TGTGCCAGCAGCCAACTAGCTAACTACAATGAGCAGTTCTTC. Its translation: CASSQLANYNEQFF.

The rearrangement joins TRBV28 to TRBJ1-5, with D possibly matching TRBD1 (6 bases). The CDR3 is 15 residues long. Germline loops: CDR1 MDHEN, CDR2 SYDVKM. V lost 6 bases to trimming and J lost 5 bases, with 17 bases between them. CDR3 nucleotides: TGTGCCAGCAGCCCCAGGGACAAGGAGTATCAGCCCCAGCATTTT. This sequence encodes CASSPRDKEYQPQHF.

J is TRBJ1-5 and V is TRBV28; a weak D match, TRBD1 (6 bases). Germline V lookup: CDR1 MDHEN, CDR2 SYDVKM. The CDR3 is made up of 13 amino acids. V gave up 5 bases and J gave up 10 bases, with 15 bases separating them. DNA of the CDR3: TGTGCCAGCAGTACCGACAGGACCACACCCCAGCATTTT. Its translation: CASSTDRTTPQHF.